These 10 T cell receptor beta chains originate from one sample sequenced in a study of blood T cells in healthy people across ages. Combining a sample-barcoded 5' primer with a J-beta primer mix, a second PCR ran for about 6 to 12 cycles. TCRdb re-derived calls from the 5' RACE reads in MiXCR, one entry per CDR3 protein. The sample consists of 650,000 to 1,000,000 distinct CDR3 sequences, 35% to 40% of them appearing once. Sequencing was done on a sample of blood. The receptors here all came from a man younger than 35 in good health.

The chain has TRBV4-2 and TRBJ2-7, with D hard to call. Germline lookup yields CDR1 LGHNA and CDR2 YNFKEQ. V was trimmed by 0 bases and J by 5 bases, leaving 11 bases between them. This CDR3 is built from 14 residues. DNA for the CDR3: TGTGCCAGCAGCCAAGATATTTTCCCCGACGAGCAGTACTTC. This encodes CASSQDIFPDEQYF.

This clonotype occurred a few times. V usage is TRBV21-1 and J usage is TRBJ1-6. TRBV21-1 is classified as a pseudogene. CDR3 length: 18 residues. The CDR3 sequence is CASSKAVGGSSYNSPLHF. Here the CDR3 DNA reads TGTGCCAGCAGCAAAGCGGTCGGGGGGAGCTCCTATAATTCACCCCTCCACTTT.

CDR3 sequence reads: CASSEGGSSYEQYF. CDR3 bases: TGTGCCAGCAGTGAGGGGGGGAGCTCCTACGAGCAGTACTTC. The chain combines TRBV9 with TRBJ2-7; perhaps TRBD2 as D (7 bases). This CDR3 is built from 14 residues. Trimming removed 5 bases at V and 0 bases at J, with 12 bases between. Germline V gene data show CDR1 as SGDLS and CDR2 as YYNGEE.

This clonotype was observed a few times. The CDR3 region is CASSGKPGDATLNEKLFF. CDR3 sequence (DNA): TGTGCCAGCAGTGGGAAACCAGGGGACGCGACTCTTAATGAAAAACTGTTTTTT. V usage is TRBV25-1 and J usage is TRBJ1-4; D is perhaps TRBD1 (6 bases). Trimming removed 4 bases from V and 4 bases from J, with 22 bases in between. Per the germline V gene, CDR1 is MGHDK and CDR2 is SYGVNS. The CDR3 totals 18 residues.

The CDR3 region has the DNA TGTGCCATCAGTGACCGCAGGGGCAATTCACCCCTCCACTTT. Amino acids: CAISDRRGNSPLHF. The chain carries TRBV10-3 and TRBJ1-6, with D perhaps matching TRBD1 (6 bases). V lost 3 bases and J lost 7, with 10 bases in between. The CDR3 runs to 14 residues. CDR1 and CDR2 (germline): ENHRY, SYGVKD.

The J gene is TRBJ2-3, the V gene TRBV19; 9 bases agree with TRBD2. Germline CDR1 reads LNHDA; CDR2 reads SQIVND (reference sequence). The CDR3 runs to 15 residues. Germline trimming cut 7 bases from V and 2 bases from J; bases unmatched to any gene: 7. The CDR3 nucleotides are TGTGCCAGTACCCTTGGACTAGCGAACACAGATACGCAGTATTTT. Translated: CASTLGLANTDTQYF. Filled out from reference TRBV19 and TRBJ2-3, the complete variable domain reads DGGITQSPKYLFRKEGQNVTLSCEQNLNHDAMYWYRQDPGQGLRLIYYSQIVNDFQKGDIAEGYSVSREKKESFPLTVTSAQKNPTAFYLCASTLGLANTDTQYFGPGTRLTVL.

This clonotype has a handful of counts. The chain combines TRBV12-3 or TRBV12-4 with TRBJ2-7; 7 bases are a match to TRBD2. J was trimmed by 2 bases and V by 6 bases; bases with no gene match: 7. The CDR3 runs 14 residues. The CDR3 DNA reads TGTGCCAGCAGATTCGGGGGGATACCCTACGAGCAGTACTTC. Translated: CASRFGGIPYEQYF.

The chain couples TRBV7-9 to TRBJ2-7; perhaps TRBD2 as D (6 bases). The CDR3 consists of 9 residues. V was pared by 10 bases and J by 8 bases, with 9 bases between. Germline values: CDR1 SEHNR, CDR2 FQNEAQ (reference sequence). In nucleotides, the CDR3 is TGTGCCACGGGGACTCAGCAGTACTTC. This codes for CATGTQQYF.

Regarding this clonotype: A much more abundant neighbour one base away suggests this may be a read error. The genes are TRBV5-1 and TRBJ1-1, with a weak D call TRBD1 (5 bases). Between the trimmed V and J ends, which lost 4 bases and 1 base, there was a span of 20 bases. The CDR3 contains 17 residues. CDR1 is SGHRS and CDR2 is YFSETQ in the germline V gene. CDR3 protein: CASSAAAQRQTNTEAFF. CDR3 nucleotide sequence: TGCGCCAGCAGCGCGGCAGCCCAAAGACAGACGAACACTGAAGCTTTCTTT. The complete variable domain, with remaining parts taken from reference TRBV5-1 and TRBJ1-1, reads KAGVTQTPRYLIKTRGQQVTLSCSPISGHRSVSWYQQTPGQGLQFLFEYFSETQRNKGNFPGRFSGRQFSNSRSEMNVSTLELGDSALYLCASSAAAQRQTNTEAFFGQGTRLTVV.

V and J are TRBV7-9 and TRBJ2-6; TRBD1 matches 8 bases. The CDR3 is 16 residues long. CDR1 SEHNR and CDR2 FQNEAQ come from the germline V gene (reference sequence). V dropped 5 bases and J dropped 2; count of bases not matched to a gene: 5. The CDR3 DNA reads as TGTGCCAGCAGCGTCTACAGGGGGACTGGGGCCAACGTCCTGACTTTC. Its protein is CASSVYRGTGANVLTF.